These T cell receptor beta chains were read from a single sample in a study of long-term antiretroviral therapy in people with HIV. Method: immunoSEQ multiplex PCR; TCRdb's copy keeps in-frame clones and lacks some. The table includes more than 25,000 clones, more than 75% detected once. The sample consisted of unsorted PBMCs, taken 2 years after starting antiretroviral therapy. These receptors were taken from a man over 45 with HIV. The CDR3 runs from the conserved cysteine through the conserved F or W. The D gene is left open where the match is weak. The size field is filled for only some rows; it gives once, few, many or a size class.

d_call: NA
clone_size: NA
v_call: TRBV9
j_call: TRBJ2-2
cdr3_nt: TGTGCCAGCAGCCCCCAAATTGATGGGGACACCGGGGAGCTGTTTTTT
cdr3_aa: CASSPQIDGDTGELFF

d_call: TRBD1
clone_size: NA
v_call: TRBV9
j_call: TRBJ2-3
cdr3_nt: TGTGCCAGCAGCGCCGGGACAGGGAGCACAGATACGCAGTATTTT
cdr3_aa: CASSAGTGSTDTQYF

d_call: NA
clone_size: NA
v_call: TRBV2
j_call: TRBJ2-5
cdr3_nt: TGTGCCAGCAGGGAACGGGAGACCCAGTACTTC
cdr3_aa: CASRERETQYF

d_call: NA
clone_size: NA
v_call: TRBV25-1
j_call: TRBJ1-4
cdr3_nt: TGTGCCAGCAGCCAGGGAACTAATGAAAAACTGTTTTTT
cdr3_aa: CASSQGTNEKLFF

d_call: NA
clone_size: NA
v_call: TRBV30
j_call: TRBJ1-1
cdr3_nt: TGTGCCTCTATAAATGGGAGAGGTTGGGTGAACACTGAAGCTTTCTTT
cdr3_aa: CASINGRGWVNTEAFF

d_call: TRBD1
clone_size: NA
v_call: TRBV2
j_call: TRBJ2-5
cdr3_nt: TGTGCCAGCAGTGACCGGGGACAGATGGCCCCAGAGACCCAGTACTTC
cdr3_aa: CASSDRGQMAPETQYF

d_call: NA
clone_size: NA
v_call: TRBV19
j_call: TRBJ1-6
cdr3_nt: TGTGCCAGTAGCACAAGCTCCTATAATTCACCCCTCCACTTT
cdr3_aa: CASSTSSYNSPLHF

d_call: NA
clone_size: NA
v_call: TRBV11-2
j_call: TRBJ2-2
cdr3_nt: TGTGCCAGCAGCATCTCTAGGCGGAACACCGGGGAGCTGTTTTTT
cdr3_aa: CASSISRRNTGELFF

d_call: TRBD1
clone_size: NA
v_call: TRBV5-1
j_call: TRBJ1-5
cdr3_nt: TGCGCCAGCAGCTTTACGGGACAGGGGTCGCCCCAGCATTTT
cdr3_aa: CASSFTGQGSPQHF

d_call: NA
clone_size: NA
v_call: TRBV19
j_call: TRBJ2-1
cdr3_nt: TGTGCCAGTACGGCAGGCCTCTACAATGAGCAGTTCTTC
cdr3_aa: CASTAGLYNEQFF

d_call: NA
clone_size: NA
v_call: TRBV6-6
j_call: TRBJ2-2
cdr3_nt: TGTGCCAGCAGCGACCCAAGGACCGGGGAGCTGTTTTTT
cdr3_aa: CASSDPRTGELFF

d_call: TRBD1
clone_size: few
v_call: TRBV7-9
j_call: TRBJ2-7
cdr3_nt: TGTGCCAGCAGCCCAGGAGGGACAGGGGGCAACGAGCAGTACTTC
cdr3_aa: CASSPGGTGGNEQYF

d_call: NA
clone_size: NA
v_call: TRBV11-3
j_call: TRBJ2-5
cdr3_nt: TGTGCCAGCAGCTTACCCCAAAAACAAGAGACCCAGTACTTC
cdr3_aa: CASSLPQKQETQYF

d_call: NA
clone_size: NA
v_call: TRBV25-1
j_call: TRBJ2-1
cdr3_nt: TGTGCCAGCAGTGAATATTTCCATGAGCAGTTCTTC
cdr3_aa: CASSEYFHEQFF

d_call: TRBD1
clone_size: NA
v_call: TRBV28
j_call: TRBJ1-1
cdr3_nt: TGTGCCAGCAGTTTATGGTCGGACAGGGGGCTGGCTTTCTTT
cdr3_aa: CASSLWSDRGLAFF

d_call: TRBD1
clone_size: NA
v_call: TRBV10-3
j_call: TRBJ2-7
cdr3_nt: TGTGCCATCACTATGGACAGGGCGGGCGAGCAGTACTTC
cdr3_aa: CAITMDRAGEQYF

d_call: TRBD2
clone_size: NA
v_call: TRBV6-6
j_call: TRBJ2-7
cdr3_nt: TGTGCCAGCAGGCCACTAGCGGAAATATCCTACGAGCAGTACTTC
cdr3_aa: CASRPLAEISYEQYF

d_call: NA
clone_size: NA
v_call: TRBV19
j_call: TRBJ2-5
cdr3_nt: TGTGCCAGTAAGGATTTCGGGGAGACCCAGTACTTC
cdr3_aa: CASKDFGETQYF

d_call: NA
clone_size: once
v_call: TRBV30
j_call: TRBJ1-1
cdr3_nt: TGTGCCTGGGCCCTACCACAGGGTAACACTGAAGCTTTCTTT
cdr3_aa: CAWALPQGNTEAFF

d_call: TRBD2
clone_size: NA
v_call: TRBV19
j_call: TRBJ2-7
cdr3_nt: TGTGCCAGTAGTACTAGCGGGAAATACGAGCAGTACTTC
cdr3_aa: CASSTSGKYEQYF